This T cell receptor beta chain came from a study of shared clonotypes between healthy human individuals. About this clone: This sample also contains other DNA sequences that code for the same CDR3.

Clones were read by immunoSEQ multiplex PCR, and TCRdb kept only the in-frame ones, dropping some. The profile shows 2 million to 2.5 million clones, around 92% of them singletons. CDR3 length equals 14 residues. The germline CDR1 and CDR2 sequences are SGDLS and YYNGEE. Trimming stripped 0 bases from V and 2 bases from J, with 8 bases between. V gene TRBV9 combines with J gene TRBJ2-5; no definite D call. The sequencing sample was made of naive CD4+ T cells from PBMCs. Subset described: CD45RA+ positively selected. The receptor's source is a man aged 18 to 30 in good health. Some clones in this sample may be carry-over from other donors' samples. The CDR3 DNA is TGTGCCAGCAGCGTAGGGGCTGCTCAAGAGACCCAGTACTTC. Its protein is CASSVGAAQETQYF. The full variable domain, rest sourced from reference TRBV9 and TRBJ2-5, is DSGVTQTPKHLITATGQRVTLRCSPRSGDLSVYWYQQSLDQGLQFLIQYYNGEERAKGNILERFSAQQFPDLHSELNLSSLELGDSALYFCASSVGAAQETQYFGPGTRLLVL.